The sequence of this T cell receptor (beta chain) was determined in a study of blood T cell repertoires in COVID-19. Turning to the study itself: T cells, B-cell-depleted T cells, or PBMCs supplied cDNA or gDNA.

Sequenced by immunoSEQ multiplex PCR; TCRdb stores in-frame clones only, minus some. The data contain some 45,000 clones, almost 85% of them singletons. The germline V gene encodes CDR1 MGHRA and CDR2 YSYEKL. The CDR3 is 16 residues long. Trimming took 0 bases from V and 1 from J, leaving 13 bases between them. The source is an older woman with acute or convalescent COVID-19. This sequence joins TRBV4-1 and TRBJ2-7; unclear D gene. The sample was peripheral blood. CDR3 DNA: TGCGCCAGCAGCCAAGATGGCCGCAGGCGTTCCTACGAGCAGTACTTC. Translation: CASSQDGRRRSYEQYF.